The source of this T cell receptor beta chain is a study of neurological immune-mediated disorders. Study-level findings and limits: None of the CDR3 amino acid sequences in expanded clones turned up in more than one subject, which points to private repertoires in all groups.

The CDR3 length is 14 residues. The germline CDR1 and CDR2 sequences are SGHRS and YFSETQ. Trimming shortened V by 2 bases and J by 3 bases, and 12 bases separated the two germline ends. Preparation of the unsorted libraries drew on 2 million PBMCs stored at -80 C. A 10-nucleotide random UMI tagged transcripts in template-switch 5'RACE cDNA synthesis. A single record per CDR3 protein comes from TCRdb applying MiXCR to the 5' RACE reads. Among about 84,000 distinct CDR3 sequences listed, 10% were seen once. In this sample, this clonotype turned up many times. What it binds is unknown. Specimen: PBMCs. The V and J genes are TRBV5-1 and TRBJ2-7; unclear D gene. This receptor was identified in a middle-aged man in good health. CDR3 loop: CASSFFTVDYEQYF. The CDR3 bases are TGCGCCAGCAGCTTTTTTACAGTGGACTACGAGCAGTACTTC.